This T cell receptor (beta chain) was captured by sequencing in a study of T cells in Graves' hyperthyroidism and ophthalmopathy. Of note for this clonotype: Its target is not known.

Broader study findings: The blood repertoire included most of the expanded thyroid clonotypes above 0.001.

Amplification targeted TCR beta CDR3 regions from RNA transcripts. Researchers ran a first-round RT-PCR on the TCR CDR3 using the HTBI primer set. TCRdb independently ran MiXCR on the multiplex PCR reads; one entry per CDR3 protein. The sample holds 600,000 to 750,000 distinct CDR3 sequences, 15% to 20% seen once. Trimming stripped 4 bases from V and 8 bases from J, with 14 bases between. Looked up from germline, CDR1 is MNHEY and CDR2 is SMNVEV (reference sequence). This CDR3 comprises 13 residues. Patients between 18 and 65 years old had hyperthyroidism, newly diagnosed and lasting under 2 months. Each diagnosis was grounded in clinical symptoms, serum thyroxine and TRAb, thyroid ultrasound, and orbital computed tomography. Each 10 ml fresh peripheral blood draw supplied the PBMCs.

What was sequenced was blood. The TCR comes from a man aged 45-65 years with Graves' hyperthyroidism. The chain uses TRBV27 and TRBJ1-2; weak D call: TRBD1 (6 bases). The CDR3: CASSYQGRHGYTF. CDR3 coding DNA: TGTGCCAGCAGTTATCAGGGGAGACACGGCTACACCTTC.